Below, 20 T cell receptor beta chains from the same sample are listed, as sequenced in a study of breast tumors, draining lymph nodes, adjacent tissues. Samples came from axillary lymph nodes draining the breast cancer. TCRdb independently ran MiXCR on the multiplex PCR reads; one entry per CDR3 protein. The sample includes more than 80,000 distinct CDR3 sequences, less than 40% of them seen just once. Material for sequencing was axillary lymph node tissue. Source of these receptors: a female donor with breast cancer. Some clones in this sample may be carry-over from other donors' samples.

This clonotype was counted many times. The J gene is TRBJ1-3, the V gene TRBV9; D gene uncertain. The CDR3 runs to 15 residues. Trimming left V 0 bases short and J 0 bases short, with 7 bases between. Germline V gene sequence: CDR1 SGDLS, CDR2 YYNGEE. CDR3 sequence: CASSVGWSSGNTIYF. CDR3 DNA: TGTGCCAGCAGCGTAGGGTGGAGCTCTGGAAACACCATATATTTT.

This clonotype was seen a handful of times. Given a much more abundant clone one base away, this may be a read error. The V call is TRBV20-1, the J call TRBJ1-5; 7 nucleotides match TRBD1. The CDR3 has 15 residues. Germline CDR1 and CDR2: DFQATT and SNEGSKA (reference sequence). The chain's CDR3 is CSATGTEYSTQPQHF. For the CDR3, the DNA is TGCAGTGCCACCGGGACAGAATATAGCACTCAGCCCCAGCATTTT.

This clonotype was detected many times. The chain uses TRBV6-5 and TRBJ1-5; D gene unclear. The CDR3 loop spans 15 amino acids. CDR1 and CDR2 (germline): MNHEY, SVGAGI. Trimming removed 4 bases from V and 6 bases from J, with 16 bases in between. In DNA, the CDR3 is TGTGCCAGCAGTTTCCTTCCCCCGGGGTTTCAGCCCCAGCATTTT. Translation: CASSFLPPGFQPQHF.

V is TRBV9 and J is TRBJ2-5; TRBD1 is a possible D gene (10 bases). Trimming left V 0 bases short and J 7 bases short, with 22 bases between. Per germline, CDR1 SGDLS and CDR2 YYNGEE. CDR3 size: 17 residues. The CDR3 loop reads CASSVASGTGAGATQYF. CDR3 DNA sequence: TGTGCCAGCAGCGTAGCTAGCGGGACAGGGGCCGGGGCGACCCAGTACTTC.

As to this clonotype: This may come from a read error, since a much larger clone is one base off. The V call is TRBV9, the J call TRBJ1-2, with D possibly matching TRBD1 (5 bases). Germline values: CDR1 SGDLS, CDR2 YYNGEE. The CDR3 runs 15 residues. CDR3 sequence (DNA): TGTGCCAGCAGCGTAGATTTCCTGGGGTCCTGGGGCTCCACCTTC. Translated, it gives CASSVDFLGSWGSTF.

The chain recombines TRBV7-3 with TRBJ2-1; 9 nucleotides line up with TRBD1. The length of the CDR3 is 12 residues. Per the germline V gene, CDR1 is SGHTA and CDR2 is FQGTGA. The trim removed 4 bases at V and 10 bases at J, leaving 2 bases unmatched. The CDR3 DNA reads TGTGCCAGCAGCTCAGACAGGGGGGAGCAGTTCTTC. Translated, it gives CASSSDRGEQFF.

This clonotype has ten or more counts. The J gene is TRBJ2-5, the V gene TRBV5-6, with D possibly TRBD2 on 7 matching bases. The CDR3 is made up of 15 amino acids. Germline CDR1 reads SGHDT; CDR2 reads YYEEEE. V was clipped by 4 bases and J by 1 base, with 14 bases between them. CDR3 sequence: CASSPLRGGQETQYF. DNA for the CDR3: TGTGCCAGCAGCCCTCTTAGGGGGGGCCAAGAGACCCAGTACTTC.

A single count supports this clonotype. The V and J genes are TRBV12-3 or TRBV12-4 and TRBJ1-6; 7 bases fit TRBD1. Trimming removed 6 bases from V and 7 bases from J; junction bases left unmatched: 6. The CDR3 is 14 residues long. The CDR3 reads CASRTTGPNSPLHF. The CDR3, as DNA: TGTGCCAGCAGGACGACAGGGCCCAATTCACCCCTCCACTTT.

In its sample, this clonotype was seen many times. The chain employs TRBV11-3 and TRBJ2-2; no reliable D call. With 1 base removed from V and 7 bases from J, the gap between germline ends came to 7 bases. From germline, CDR1 is SGHNT and CDR2 YENEEA. The CDR3 is made up of 13 amino acids. CDR3 loop: CASSLVPSGELFF. The CDR3 DNA reads as TGTGCCAGCAGCTTAGTCCCGAGCGGGGAGCTGTTTTTT.

V gene TRBV7-2 combines with J gene TRBJ2-2; TRBD2 matches 11 bases. Germline values: CDR1 SGHTA, CDR2 FQGNSA. V was clipped by 2 bases and J by 4 bases; unmatched bases: 9. The CDR3 extends over 18 amino acids. CDR3 DNA sequence: TGTGCCAGCAGCTTATCGGTTTTAGCGGGGGGGGGCACCGGGGAGCTGTTTTTT. It yields the protein CASSLSVLAGGGTGELFF.

This clonotype was detected ten times or more. The V and J genes are TRBV2 and TRBJ2-7; 8 bases map to TRBD1. V shed 4 bases, J shed 2 bases, and the junction held 4 bases outside the gene matches. CDR3 length equals 14 residues. Germline lookup yields CDR1 SNHLY and CDR2 FYNNEI. CDR3 sequence reads: CASSGLQGAYEQYF. The CDR3, as DNA: TGTGCCAGCAGTGGTTTACAGGGGGCCTACGAGCAGTACTTC.

This clonotype showed up many times. This rearrangement joins TRBV19 to TRBJ2-1; D tentatively reads TRBD1 or TRBD2 (5 bases each). V was shortened by 4 bases and J by 9 bases, with 10 bases between the two germline ends. In germline, CDR1 is LNHDA, CDR2 SQIVND (reference sequence). CDR3 size: 12 residues. The CDR3 loop reads CASSTQGVEQFF. The CDR3 DNA reads TGTGCCAGTAGTACCCAGGGAGTTGAGCAGTTCTTC.

This clonotype occurred a few times. The V gene is TRBV5-6, the J gene TRBJ1-1, with D hard to call. CDR3 length: 11 residues. The V end was cut by 1 base, the J end by 7 bases, with 5 bases between. CDR1 SGHDT and CDR2 YYEEEE come from the germline V gene. The CDR3 loop is CASSLIGEAFF. CDR3 sequence (DNA): TGTGCCAGCAGCTTGATAGGTGAAGCTTTCTTT.

Ten or more counts support this clonotype. This chain links TRBV6-5 with TRBJ1-2, with no clear D. The CDR3 is made up of 13 amino acids. Germline values: CDR1 MNHEY, CDR2 SVGAGI. V lost 0 bases and J lost 8, with 10 bases in between. CDR3 coding DNA: TGTGCCAGCAGTTACTCGAGTGAGAGCGGCTACACCTTC. Encoded protein: CASSYSSESGYTF.

This clonotype was counted many times. The CDR3 protein is CASSYTREDTQYF. In DNA, the CDR3 is TGTGCCAGCAGTTACACCAGGGAAGATACGCAGTATTTT. The chain couples TRBV6-6 to TRBJ2-3; D perhaps matches TRBD1 (5 bases). The CDR3 has 13 residues. The germline V gene has CDR1 MNHNY and CDR2 SVGAGI (reference sequence). The ends were cut back, 2 bases at V and 5 bases at J, with 8 bases in the middle.

The chain has TRBV19 and TRBJ2-7; TRBD1 matches 8 bases. Germline CDR1 reads LNHDA; CDR2 reads SQIVND (reference sequence). Trimming cost V 6 bases and J 6 bases; bases outside gene matches: 1. CDR3 length equals 11 residues. CDR3 protein: CASRQGGEQYF. DNA of the CDR3: TGTGCCAGTAGACAGGGGGGCGAGCAGTACTTC.

The gene calls are TRBV7-8 and TRBJ1-4, with D unclear. The germline V gene encodes CDR1 SGHVS and CDR2 FQNEAQ. V was cut by 4 bases and J by 8 bases, with 14 bases left in between. The CDR3 sequence is 14 residues long. The CDR3 bases are TGTGCCAGCAGCTGGGGTAGTGGAGGGGAAAAACTGTTTTTT. It codes for CASSWGSGGEKLFF.

This chain joins TRBV5-4 and TRBJ2-7; no clear D. Germline CDR1 and CDR2: SGHNT and YYREEE (reference sequence). The CDR3 loop spans 13 amino acids. The germline V and J ends were trimmed by 2 bases and 4 bases, with 10 bases remaining between them. CDR3 nucleotide sequence: TGTGCCAGCAGCTTACAAAGGGCATACGAGCAGTACTTC. It translates to CASSLQRAYEQYF.

This clonotype has just a few counts. This chain joins TRBV15 and TRBJ2-7; 7 bases are a match to TRBD1. V shed 0 bases and J 3 bases; nucleotides not matched to a gene: 8. This CDR3 contains 16 residues. Germline lookup yields CDR1 LNHNV and CDR2 YYDKDF (reference sequence). The CDR3 here is CATSRDLRQGNYEQYF. In DNA form, the CDR3 reads TGTGCCACCAGCAGAGATCTTCGACAGGGAAACTACGAGCAGTACTTC.

The chain recombines TRBV30 with TRBJ2-7; 8 bases are shared with TRBD2. Germline assignment: CDR1 GTSNPN and CDR2 SVGIG (reference sequence). This CDR3 has 12 amino acids. V lost 7 bases to trimming and J lost 5 bases; unmatched junction nucleotides: 7. The CDR3 loop is CASERGSHEQYF. CDR3 coding DNA: TGTGCCTCCGAGCGGGGGTCCCACGAGCAGTACTTC.